This TCR beta chain was sequenced during a study of cytomegalovirus exposure and HLA in healthy donors. The CDR3 sequence is 14 residues long. In germline, CDR1 is SGHAT, CDR2 FQNNGV. V lost 3 bases, J lost 2 bases, and 10 bases lay in between. Primers for the PCR totalled 60 Vbeta and 13 Jbeta. Measured with immunoSEQ multiplex PCR; TCRdb has only the in-frame clones, and not every one. This table holds fewer than 90,000 clones, around 70% found once. About this clone itself: What it recognizes is unknown.

Regarding the study as a whole: A later analysis associated 15,000 or so TCR beta sequences with HLA alleles at a 0.05 false discovery rate.

The sequencing input was PBMCs. V is TRBV11-2 and J is TRBJ1-1; D is uncertain. This sequence was found in a woman in her forties or fifties in good health and CMV-seropositive. The CDR3 nucleotides are TGTGCCAGCAGCTTTTTAACGCGAAACACTGAAGCTTTCTTT. Protein: CASSFLTRNTEAFF.